What follows are 24 T cell receptor beta chains derived from one specimen sequenced in a study of blood T cell repertoires in COVID-19. The data were produced by immunoSEQ multiplex PCR, yet TCRdb's version contains in-frame clones alone and is incomplete. The table shows about 220,000 clones, with approximately 80% occurring only once. The sequenced material came from PBMCs or T cells enriched from blood (not recorded which). The receptors shown here come from a woman aged 55 to 70 who had recovered from COVID-19.

The genes are TRBV29-1 and TRBJ1-2; D is unclear. Germline V gives CDR1 SQVTM, CDR2 ANQGSEA. V gave up 1 base and J gave up 6 bases, with 9 bases separating them. This CDR3 is 12 amino acids long. The CDR3 spells CSVEVSGNGYTF. The CDR3 nucleotides are TGCAGCGTTGAAGTTTCGGGGAATGGCTACACCTTC.

This clone is a singleton in its sample. The chain links TRBV7-3 to TRBJ2-3; 8 bases match TRBD1. This CDR3 has 15 amino acids. CDR1 SGHTA and CDR2 FQGTGA come from the germline V gene. The junction had 7 bases not matched to a gene; V was cut back by 5 bases and J by 3 bases. The CDR3 spells CASSGGTGGTDTQYF. The DNA of the CDR3 is TGTGCCAGCAGCGGGGGGACAGGTGGAACAGATACGCAGTATTTT.

This chain uses TRBV7-9 with TRBJ1-6, with D uncertain. This CDR3 contains 14 residues. Germline V gene sequence: CDR1 SEHNR, CDR2 FQNEAQ (reference sequence). V dropped 7 bases and J dropped 10 bases, with 17 bases sitting between them. CDR3 bases: TGTGCCAGCACCACGAGAGGCGGCTACTCACCCCTCCACTTT. It translates to CASTTRGGYSPLHF.

The chain joins TRBV5-6 to TRBJ2-3; 7 bases line up with TRBD2. This CDR3 region has 14 residues. Per germline, CDR1 SGHDT and CDR2 YYEEEE. The V and J ends lost 4 bases and 4 bases, in that order; junction bases with no gene match: 6. CDR3 residues: CASSRTREADTQYF. CDR3 coding DNA: TGTGCCAGCAGCCGGACTAGGGAGGCAGATACGCAGTATTTT.

V gene TRBV6-5 combines with J gene TRBJ1-1, with D perhaps TRBD1 (5 bases). Per germline, CDR1 MNHEY and CDR2 SVGAGI. The CDR3 is made up of 13 amino acids. V was clipped by 2 bases and J by 4 bases, with 8 bases between them. The CDR3 loop is CASSYGRGTEAFF. CDR3 DNA: TGTGCCAGCAGTTACGGAAGGGGCACTGAAGCTTTCTTT.

This chain links TRBV30 with TRBJ1-2, with D hard to call. V dropped 8 bases and J dropped 3 bases, with 13 bases sitting between them. The CDR3 runs to 12 residues. Germline CDR1 and CDR2: GTSNPN and SVGIG (reference sequence). CDR3 residues: CAEWERDYGYTF. In DNA, the CDR3 is TGTGCCGAATGGGAGCGTGACTATGGCTACACCTTC.

The gene calls are TRBV6-2 or TRBV6-3 and TRBJ2-2; D not resolved. This CDR3 spans 15 amino acids. Germline CDR1 reads MNHEY; CDR2 reads SVGEGT. Trimming took off 5 bases at V and 6 bases at J, with 16 bases between the two ends. This chain's CDR3 is CASSLRVLDAGELFF. CDR3 nucleotides: TGTGCCAGCAGTCTTCGGGTGCTAGATGCCGGGGAGCTGTTTTTT.

The J gene is TRBJ1-3, the V gene TRBV7-2; D is unresolved. V was trimmed by 6 bases and J by 3 bases, leaving 18 bases between them. The germline V gene encodes CDR1 SGHTA and CDR2 FQGNSA. This CDR3 contains 16 residues. DNA for the CDR3: TGTGCCAGCAGAGTAGCGGTTGGAGGGTATGGAAACACCATATATTTT. This encodes CASRVAVGGYGNTIYF.

The V gene is TRBV6-8, the J gene TRBJ2-1, with TRBD2 matching over 8 bases. V shed 2 bases, J shed 3 bases, and the junction held 3 bases outside the gene matches. The CDR3 is 15 residues long. Germline CDR1 is MNHGY and CDR2 is SAAAGT. The CDR3 reads CASSYEGTSYNEQFF. The CDR3 coding sequence is TGTGCCAGCAGTTACGAAGGGACTAGCTACAATGAGCAGTTCTTC.

The rearrangement links TRBV6-6 to TRBJ1-1, with D unresolved. In germline, CDR1 is MNHNY, CDR2 SVGAGI (reference sequence). The V and J ends lost 4 bases and 0 bases respectively, with 9 bases between them. The CDR3 sequence is 14 residues long. CDR3 amino acids: CASSLDTMNTEAFF. CDR3 bases: TGTGCCAGCAGTTTAGACACAATGAACACTGAAGCTTTCTTT.

The chain couples TRBV12-3 or TRBV12-4 to TRBJ2-7; the match to TRBD1 covers 7 bases. The CDR3 has 13 amino acids. The V and J ends lost 6 bases and 4 bases, in that order; junction bases with no gene match: 6. CDR3 sequence: CASRGTAYYEQYF. The CDR3 DNA sequence: TGTGCCAGCAGGGGGACAGCTTATTACGAGCAGTACTTC.

The rearrangement joins TRBV6-2 or TRBV6-3 to TRBJ1-1, with no clear D. The length of the CDR3 is 13 residues. The germline gives CDR1 MNHEY, CDR2 SVGEGT. V lost 2 bases, J lost 2 bases, and 6 bases lay in between. The CDR3 nucleotides are TGTGCCAGCAGTTACGCACATAACACTGAAGCTTTCTTT. Translating gives CASSYAHNTEAFF.

The gene calls are TRBV5-6 and TRBJ2-5; 7 bases match TRBD2. Germline trimming cut 4 bases from V and 1 base from J; bases unmatched to any gene: 7. Per the germline V gene, CDR1 is SGHDT and CDR2 is YYEEEE. CDR3 length equals 15 residues. The CDR3 loop reads CASSVTSASQETQYF. CDR3 DNA: TGTGCCAGCAGCGTTACTAGCGCCTCCCAAGAGACCCAGTACTTC.

The chain combines TRBV29-1 with TRBJ1-1; tentative D call: TRBD1 (5 bases). Trimming left V 5 bases short and J 7 bases short, with 20 bases between. The germline V gene encodes CDR1 SQVTM and CDR2 ANQGSEA. This CDR3 contains 14 residues. The CDR3 loop reads CSVPGRQFTSEAFF. The CDR3 coding sequence is TGCAGCGTTCCAGGGCGGCAGTTTACGAGTGAAGCTTTCTTT.

This sequence joins TRBV21-1 and TRBJ1-1. TRBV21-1 represents a pseudogene. The CDR3 has 13 amino acids. The CDR3 bases are TGTGCCAGCAGCTCCCTCGGGGAGACTGAAGCTTTCTTT. It codes for CASSSLGETEAFF.

This clone was picked up one time. The chain employs TRBV20-1 and TRBJ2-5; 7 nucleotides line up with TRBD2. Looked up from germline, CDR1 is DFQATT and CDR2 is SNEGSKA (reference sequence). V lost 1 base and J lost 10; bases outside the gene matches: 3. CDR3 length: 11 amino acids. For the CDR3, the DNA is TGCAGTGCTAGAGCTCGGGACTACCAGTACTTC. Its protein product is CSARARDYQYF.

The chain links TRBV5-6 to TRBJ2-3, with 9 bases that match TRBD2. The CDR3 covers 17 residues. After removal of 0 bases from V and 0 bases from J, the junction contained 5 bases not matched to a gene. The V gene's germline CDR1 is SGHDT and CDR2 YYEEEE. The CDR3, as DNA: TGTGCCAGCAGCTTGGCGACTAGCGGACGTAGCACAGATACGCAGTATTTT. It translates to CASSLATSGRSTDTQYF.

The J gene is TRBJ1-5, the V gene TRBV10-2; TRBD1 aligns across 7 bases. The germline V gene has CDR1 WSHSY and CDR2 SAAADI. The junction had 2 bases not matched to a gene; V was cut back by 10 bases and J by 2 bases. This CDR3 spans 12 amino acids. The CDR3 spells CATGTGNQPQHF. CDR3 nucleotides: TGCGCCACTGGGACAGGCAATCAGCCCCAGCATTTT.

The chain couples TRBV19 to TRBJ2-3; a possible D gene is TRBD2 (5 bases). V was clipped by 0 bases and J by 6 bases, with 7 bases between them. The CDR3 has 13 amino acids. The germline gives CDR1 LNHDA, CDR2 SQIVND (reference sequence). CDR3 in amino acids: CASSIERVDTQYF. The CDR3 region has the DNA TGTGCCAGTAGTATAGAGAGGGTGGATACGCAGTATTTT.

V usage is TRBV10-3 and J usage is TRBJ2-3; 12 bases fit TRBD2. CDR1 and CDR2 from the germline V gene are ENHRY and SYGVKD. There are 17 residues in the CDR3. The trim removed 4 bases at V and 1 base at J, leaving 6 bases unmatched. DNA of the CDR3: TGTGCCATCAGTGTTACGACTAGCGGGGGAGGCACAGATACGCAGTATTTT. This sequence encodes CAISVTTSGGGTDTQYF.

J is TRBJ1-2 and V is TRBV30; D possibly corresponds to TRBD1 (6 bases). Trimming removed 0 bases at V and 3 bases at J, with 8 bases between. Germline values: CDR1 GTSNPN, CDR2 SVGIG (reference sequence). The CDR3 extends over 13 amino acids. The CDR3 DNA follows: TGTGCCTGGAGTGTAGGGGGGGACTATGGCTACACCTTC. The encoded protein is CAWSVGGDYGYTF. The whole variable domain, filled in from reference TRBV30 and TRBJ1-2, reads SQTIHQWPATLVQPVGSPLSLECTVEGTSNPNLYWYRQAAGRGLQLLFYSVGIGQISSEVPQNLSASRPQDRQFILSSKKLLLSDSGFYLCAWSVGGDYGYTFGSGTRLTVV.

The chain links TRBV13 to TRBJ1-1; D gene unclear. Germline CDR1 PRHDT, CDR2 FYEKMQ (reference sequence). The ends were cut back, 5 bases at V and 3 bases at J, with 13 bases in the middle. The CDR3 covers 14 residues. This CDR3 reads CASSIRRGDTEAFF. The CDR3 DNA reads as TGTGCCAGCAGCATACGTAGAGGCGACACTGAAGCTTTCTTT.

This chain joins TRBV6-2 or TRBV6-3 and TRBJ2-2; TRBD2 aligns across 11 bases. Unmatched junction bases numbered 9, after V lost 4 bases and J lost 5 bases. This CDR3 is 17 amino acids long. Per germline, CDR1 MNHEY and CDR2 SVGEGT. This chain's CDR3 is CASSSYATSGKTGELFF. CDR3 nucleotides: TGTGCCAGCAGTTCCTACGCGACTAGCGGGAAAACCGGGGAGCTGTTTTTT.

V gene TRBV27 combines with J gene TRBJ2-7, with D perhaps TRBD2 (6 bases). Looked up from germline, CDR1 is MNHEY and CDR2 is SMNVEV (reference sequence). The CDR3 contains 15 residues. Trimming removed 1 base from V and 1 base from J, with 11 bases in between. The CDR3 reads CASSLWGGTSYEQYF. CDR3 nucleotide sequence: TGTGCCAGCAGTTTATGGGGCGGGACTTCCTACGAGCAGTACTTC.